This T cell receptor (beta chain) was obtained from a study of early stage breast cancer tumors. Background on the study: Average read coverage per sample was 7.5 to 10-fold. Overall study findings and caveats: Blood repertoires resembled normal breast more than tumor.

Each sample had two DNA replicates, approximately 0.52 ug blood or approximately 1.5 ug tissue. TCRdb's copy holds only in-frame clones and misses some; the assay was immunoSEQ multiplex PCR. The table lists around 28,000 clones, roughly 77% of them singletons, with roughly a tenth in the top ten. As for this clone: Its specificity is not known.

Roughly 17-50 mg of tissue was diced for each tumor. Germline V gene sequence: CDR1 SGHRS, CDR2 YFSETQ. The length of the CDR3 is 15 residues. V was pared by 4 bases and J by 5 bases, with 10 bases of the junction left unmatched. The TCR was taken from a person aged 25 to 39 with breast cancer. J is TRBJ2-5 and V is TRBV5-1; 8 nucleotides align to TRBD1. The specimen sequenced was breast tumor tissue. The CDR3 sequence is CASSIGTGGGETQYF. CDR3 nucleotides: TGCGCCAGCAGCATCGGGACAGGCGGAGGGGAGACCCAGTACTTC.